One sample yielded the 26 T cell receptor beta chains listed below, sequenced in a study of blood T cell repertoires in COVID-19. The protocol was immunoSEQ multiplex PCR, while the TCRdb copy is restricted to in-frame clones and leaves out a portion. Among fewer than 300,000 clones listed, around 88% were seen once. The sample comprised PBMCs or T cells enriched from blood (not recorded which). The receptor source for this set is a woman between 40 and 55 years old with acute COVID-19.

The genes are TRBV14 and TRBJ1-3; D gene unclear. The germline CDR1 and CDR2 sequences are SGHDN and FVKESK. This CDR3 is built from 15 residues. Between the trimmed V and J ends, which lost 0 bases and 0 bases, there was a span of 6 bases. In DNA, the CDR3 is TGTGCCAGCAGCCAAGAGTCGGGCTCTGGAAACACCATATATTTT. Protein: CASSQESGSGNTIYF. Supplemented by reference TRBV14 and TRBJ1-3, the full variable domain reads EAGVTQFPSHSVIEKGQTVTLRCDPISGHDNLYWYRRVMGKEIKFLLHFVKESKQDESGMPNNRFLAERTGGTYSTLKVQPAELEDSGVYFCASSQESGSGNTIYFGEGSWLTVV.

This chain uses TRBV19 with TRBJ1-5; the match to TRBD1 covers 11 bases. The CDR3 runs 15 residues. V shed 6 bases and J 6 bases; nucleotides not matched to a gene: 7. Per germline, CDR1 LNHDA and CDR2 SQIVND (reference sequence). In DNA form, the CDR3 reads TGTGCCAGTAGCCTGGACAGGGGGCCAGTTCAGCCCCAGCATTTT. Encoded protein: CASSLDRGPVQPQHF. The whole variable domain, remainder taken from reference TRBV19 and TRBJ1-5, is DGGITQSPKYLFRKEGQNVTLSCEQNLNHDAMYWYRQDPGQGLRLIYYSQIVNDFQKGDIAEGYSVSREKKESFPLTVTSAQKNPTAFYLCASSLDRGPVQPQHFGDGTRLSIL.

The chain links TRBV6-4 to TRBJ2-1, with a possible D match to TRBD1 (6 bases). The CDR3 runs to 15 residues. V lost 0 bases, J lost 9 bases, and 15 bases lay in between. Germline lookup yields CDR1 MRHNA and CDR2 SNTAGT. The CDR3 region has the DNA TGTGCCAGCAGTGACTCGAATACAGGGTACGGTGAGCAGTTCTTC. It yields the protein CASSDSNTGYGEQFF.

V usage is TRBV19 and J usage is TRBJ2-1; 10 bases align to TRBD2. The junction had 11 bases not matched to a gene; V was cut back by 5 bases and J by 7 bases. The CDR3 sequence is 16 residues long. Germline CDR1 LNHDA, CDR2 SQIVND (reference sequence). CDR3 nucleotides: TGTGCCAGTAGTTTTACGACTAGCGGGTCCCGGAATGAGCAGTTCTTC. It specifies CASSFTTSGSRNEQFF.

The chain employs TRBV30 and TRBJ1-1; TRBD1 is a possible D gene (6 bases). CDR1 and CDR2 (germline): GTSNPN, SVGIG (reference sequence). The germline V and J ends were trimmed by 5 bases and 2 bases, with 15 bases remaining between them. The CDR3 spans 14 residues. CDR3 sequence reads: CAWRITDSNTEAFF. The CDR3 DNA reads as TGTGCCTGGCGGATTACGGACAGCAACACTGAAGCTTTCTTT. Variable domain in full (rest from reference TRBV30 and TRBJ1-1): SQTIHQWPATLVQPVGSPLSLECTVEGTSNPNLYWYRQAAGRGLQLLFYSVGIGQISSEVPQNLSASRPQDRQFILSSKKLLLSDSGFYLCAWRITDSNTEAFFGQGTRLTVV.

V and J are TRBV28 and TRBJ2-7; 12 bases are a match to TRBD2. The CDR3 consists of 18 residues. Per germline, CDR1 MDHEN and CDR2 SYDVKM. V gave up 6 bases and J gave up 2 bases; unmatched junction bases: 14. CDR3 nucleotides: TGTGCCAGCAGACACATAGGACCGACTAGCGGGAGTGCCTACGAGCAGTACTTC. Amino acid sequence: CASRHIGPTSGSAYEQYF.

This clone appeared once. This chain links TRBV30 with TRBJ2-7; 10 positions match TRBD1. Germline V gene lookup returns CDR1 GTSNPN and CDR2 SVGIG (reference sequence). The CDR3 runs to 12 residues. For the CDR3, the DNA is TGTGCTTGGGACAGGGGCCCCTACGAGCAGTACTTC. It translates to CAWDRGPYEQYF. The variable domain in full, with the rest retrieved from reference TRBV30 and TRBJ2-7, is SQTIHQWPATLVQPVGSPLSLECTVEGTSNPNLYWYRQAAGRGLQLLFYSVGIGQISSEVPQNLSASRPQDRQFILSSKKLLLSDSGFYLCAWDRGPYEQYFGPGTRLTVT.

The chain uses TRBV7-3 and TRBJ2-2; 7 positions match TRBD1. V lost 3 bases and J lost 7; bases outside the gene matches: 8. The CDR3 runs to 15 residues. In germline, CDR1 is SGHTA, CDR2 FQGTGA. CDR3 in amino acids: CASSFAQGDGGELFF. Here the CDR3 DNA reads TGTGCCAGCAGCTTCGCGCAGGGGGATGGCGGGGAGCTGTTTTTT.

This chain joins TRBV19 and TRBJ1-2, with unresolved D. CDR1 is LNHDA and CDR2 is SQIVND in the germline V gene (reference sequence). CDR3 length: 14 amino acids. V lost 5 bases to trimming and J lost 5 bases, with 15 bases between them. The CDR3 region has the DNA TGTGCCAGTAGTCCGCACTTGACAAGTTATGGCTACACCTTC. Residues: CASSPHLTSYGYTF. Full variable domain (missing parts from reference TRBV19 and TRBJ1-2): DGGITQSPKYLFRKEGQNVTLSCEQNLNHDAMYWYRQDPGQGLRLIYYSQIVNDFQKGDIAEGYSVSREKKESFPLTVTSAQKNPTAFYLCASSPHLTSYGYTFGSGTRLTVV.

The chain is built from TRBV19 and TRBJ1-3; D possibly corresponds to TRBD1 (5 bases). The germline V gene has CDR1 LNHDA and CDR2 SQIVND (reference sequence). CDR3 size: 16 residues. Trimming removed 5 bases at V and 0 bases at J, with 14 bases between. In DNA form, the CDR3 reads TGTGCCAGTAGTGAGAACGGACAAGCCTCTGGAAACACCATATATTTT. This sequence encodes CASSENGQASGNTIYF. Drawing the rest from reference TRBV19 and TRBJ1-3, the complete variable domain is DGGITQSPKYLFRKEGQNVTLSCEQNLNHDAMYWYRQDPGQGLRLIYYSQIVNDFQKGDIAEGYSVSREKKESFPLTVTSAQKNPTAFYLCASSENGQASGNTIYFGEGSWLTVV.

This sequence joins TRBV6-2 or TRBV6-3 and TRBJ1-4; D call uncertain. Between the trimmed V and J ends, which lost 6 bases and 7 bases, there was a span of 15 bases. Germline CDR1 MNHEY, CDR2 SVGEGT. The CDR3 runs 14 residues. The CDR3 nucleotides read TGTGCCAGCAGCCTGGTCGGGGTTTCTGAAAAACTGTTTTTT. Its translation: CASSLVGVSEKLFF.

A note on this clone: Other DNA sequences of this sample code for an identical CDR3. This chain joins TRBV19 and TRBJ2-1; 7 bases match TRBD1. CDR1 LNHDA and CDR2 SQIVND come from the germline V gene (reference sequence). The CDR3 has 14 residues. The J segment lost 0 bases and the V segment lost 6 bases, leaving 2 bases of the junction unmatched. The CDR3 DNA follows: TGTGCCAGTAGCAGGGGGAGCTCCTACAATGAGCAGTTCTTC. Translating it yields CASSRGSSYNEQFF.

V and J are TRBV2 and TRBJ1-1, with D tentatively TRBD1 (5 bases). The CDR3 is 15 residues long. The V gene lost 1 base and the J gene lost 10 bases, with 19 bases spanning the gap. Germline lookup yields CDR1 SNHLY and CDR2 FYNNEI. CDR3 in amino acids: CASSEDGGGVIGAFF. For the CDR3, the DNA is TGTGCCAGCAGTGAAGATGGGGGAGGGGTTATCGGAGCTTTCTTT.

This rearrangement joins TRBV9 to TRBJ2-2; possibly TRBD1 for D (5 bases). V was cut by 7 bases and J by 5 bases, with 12 bases left in between. This CDR3 spans 13 amino acids. Germline V lookup: CDR1 SGDLS, CDR2 YYNGEE. The CDR3 is CASGRGPTGELFF. The CDR3 DNA reads TGTGCCAGCGGTAGGGGTCCAACCGGGGAGCTGTTTTTT.

The chain carries TRBV7-2 and TRBJ1-4; D unclear. The V end was cut by 4 bases, the J end by 8 bases, with 14 bases between. This CDR3 comprises 14 residues. Looked up from germline, CDR1 is SGHTA and CDR2 is FQGNSA. The CDR3: CASSSYPRGEKLFF. In DNA form, the CDR3 reads TGTGCCAGCAGCTCCTACCCCCGGGGAGAAAAACTGTTTTTT.

The rearrangement uses TRBV2 and TRBJ2-3; 7 bases are a match to TRBD2. V dropped 3 bases and J dropped 2; count of bases not matched to a gene: 5. Germline V gene data show CDR1 as SNHLY and CDR2 as FYNNEI. The CDR3 length is 15 residues. The CDR3 is CASSDAGADTDTQYF. The CDR3 DNA reads as TGTGCCAGCAGTGATGCGGGAGCGGACACAGATACGCAGTATTTT.

This clone was recorded a few times. The chain has TRBV9 and TRBJ1-1; 7 nucleotides agree with TRBD1. Germline trimming cut 4 bases from V and 1 base from J; bases unmatched to any gene: 7. From germline, CDR1 is SGDLS and CDR2 YYNGEE. The CDR3 has 15 residues. CDR3 coding DNA: TGTGCCAGCAGCCCCCGGACAGGATGGAACACTGAAGCTTTCTTT. It codes for CASSPRTGWNTEAFF. The whole variable domain, remainder taken from reference TRBV9 and TRBJ1-1, is DSGVTQTPKHLITATGQRVTLRCSPRSGDLSVYWYQQSLDQGLQFLIQYYNGEERAKGNILERFSAQQFPDLHSELNLSSLELGDSALYFCASSPRTGWNTEAFFGQGTRLTVV.

The chain recombines TRBV19 with TRBJ2-1, with 8 bases matching TRBD2. V was pared by 3 bases and J by 7 bases, with 8 bases of the junction left unmatched. The CDR3 length is 15 residues. From germline, CDR1 is LNHDA and CDR2 SQIVND (reference sequence). The CDR3 region has the DNA TGTGCCAGTAGTATGGTAGCGGGGTATGGGAATGAGCAGTTCTTC. Protein: CASSMVAGYGNEQFF.

The rearrangement joins TRBV3-1 (or the pseudogene TRBV3-2) to TRBJ2-5; tentatively, D is TRBD1 (6 bases). Trimming stripped 6 bases from V and 5 bases from J, with 13 bases between. The CDR3 contains 13 residues. The germline V gene encodes CDR1 LGHDT and CDR2 YNNKEL (reference sequence). CDR3 protein: CASSENRAETQYF. The CDR3 DNA follows: TGTGCCAGCAGTGAAAACAGGGCTGAGACCCAGTACTTC.

V gene TRBV5-1 combines with J gene TRBJ2-7, with 13 bases that match TRBD2. Germline assignment: CDR1 SGHRS and CDR2 YFSETQ. V lost 5 bases and J lost 2; bases outside the gene matches: 4. The CDR3 has 15 amino acids. The CDR3 nucleotides read TGCGCCAGCAGATTACTAGCGGGAGGGACCTACGAGCAGTACTTC. It is translated as CASRLLAGGTYEQYF. Full variable domain (rest looked up from reference TRBV5-1 and TRBJ2-7): KAGVTQTPRYLIKTRGQQVTLSCSPISGHRSVSWYQQTPGQGLQFLFEYFSETQRNKGNFPGRFSGRQFSNSRSEMNVSTLELGDSALYLCASRLLAGGTYEQYFGPGTRLTVT.

J is TRBJ1-6 and V is TRBV6-4, with 8 bases lining up with TRBD1. The CDR3 is 15 residues long. Losses at the gene ends were 4 bases for V and 8 bases for J; bases not matched to a gene: 7. Germline loops: CDR1 MRHNA, CDR2 SNTAGT. CDR3 loop: CASSVAGGGDSPLHF. CDR3 in DNA: TGTGCCAGCAGTGTCGCAGGGGGCGGCGATTCACCCCTCCACTTT.

The chain joins TRBV5-4 to TRBJ1-1; D is uncertain. Trimming cost V 4 bases and J 4 bases, with 5 bases left between them. The CDR3 spans 11 residues. CDR1 SGHNT and CDR2 YYREEE come from the germline V gene (reference sequence). CDR3 loop: CASSGATEAFF. In nucleotides, the CDR3 is TGTGCCAGCAGCGGAGCCACTGAAGCTTTCTTT. The full variable domain, with the rest looked up from reference TRBV5-4 and TRBJ1-1, is ETGVTQSPTHLIKTRGQQVTLRCSSQSGHNTVSWYQQALGQGPQFIFQYYREEENGRGNFPPRFSGLQFPNYSSELNVNALELDDSALYLCASSGATEAFFGQGTRLTVV.

The J gene is TRBJ2-7, the V gene TRBV6-5; no clear D. The CDR3 sequence is 14 residues long. Per germline, CDR1 MNHEY and CDR2 SVGAGI. Trimming cost V 4 bases and J 2 bases, with 12 bases left between them. CDR3 residues: CASSLVVPAYEQYF. As DNA, the CDR3 is TGTGCCAGCAGTTTGGTAGTCCCTGCCTACGAGCAGTACTTC.

The chain combines TRBV19 with TRBJ2-7, with D perhaps matching TRBD2 (5 bases). Germline V lookup: CDR1 LNHDA, CDR2 SQIVND (reference sequence). Trimming stripped 3 bases from V and 2 bases from J, with 20 bases between. This CDR3 contains 17 residues. DNA of the CDR3: TGTGCCAGTAGTATCGGAGGAGAGAGGAAGTCCCCCTACGAGCAGTACTTC. Residues: CASSIGGERKSPYEQYF.

This clone was found a few times. The V call is TRBV11-2, the J call TRBJ1-2; 10 positions agree with TRBD1. The CDR3 contains 16 residues. V shed 0 bases and J 4 bases; nucleotides not matched to a gene: 5. The V gene's germline CDR1 is SGHAT and CDR2 FQNNGV. This chain's CDR3 is CASSLDAGTGVYGYTF. CDR3 bases: TGTGCCAGCAGCTTAGATGCCGGGACAGGGGTCTATGGCTACACCTTC.

The J gene is TRBJ1-3, the V gene TRBV5-8; weak D call: TRBD1 (5 bases). The CDR3 is made up of 15 amino acids. Looked up from germline, CDR1 is SGHTS and CDR2 is YDEGEE. V was cut by 2 bases and J by 4 bases, with 13 bases left in between. CDR3 region: CASSFNRPAGNTIYF. Written as DNA, the CDR3 is TGTGCCAGCAGCTTTAACAGGCCCGCCGGAAACACCATATATTTT.